This passage covers 16 T cell receptor beta chains from one sample sequenced in a study of graft-versus-host responses after intestinal transplantation. Libraries were prepared by immunoSEQ multiplex PCR; TCRdb keeps only in-frame clonotypes and omits some of them. The table includes tens of thousands of clones, 90% to 95% detected once. These receptors have no known antigen. This material consisted of unstimulated CD8+ T cells sorted from spleen or lymph node cells, taken before intestinal transplant. The receptors come from a human donor who received an intestinal transplant.

Points on this clone: Other DNA variants within this sample encode the same CDR3. The chain is built from TRBV7-6 and TRBJ1-1; no definite D call. This CDR3 region has 10 residues. The germline CDR1 and CDR2 sequences are SGHVS and FNYEAQ. Deletions cut 8 bases from V and 8 bases from J, with 9 bases between. CDR3 bases: TGTGCCAGCCGGGTAGCCGAAGCTTTCTTT. Protein product: CASRVAEAFF.

The V call is TRBV27, the J call TRBJ1-5, with 7 bases aligning to TRBD1. The V and J ends lost 6 bases and 5 bases, in that order; junction bases with no gene match: 13. CDR1 and CDR2 from the germline V gene are MNHEY and SMNVEV (reference sequence). The CDR3 contains 16 residues. Here the CDR3 reads CASRSETGPRDQPQHF. In DNA form, the CDR3 reads TGTGCCAGCAGGTCCGAGACAGGGCCGCGGGATCAGCCCCAGCATTTT.

This clone occurred once. The chain couples TRBV27 to TRBJ2-2; unclear D gene. This CDR3 has 11 amino acids. The V gene's germline CDR1 is MNHEY and CDR2 SMNVEV (reference sequence). Trimming took off 3 bases at V and 6 bases at J, with 2 bases between the two ends. The CDR3 is CASSFSGELFF. The CDR3 nucleotides are TGTGCCAGCAGTTTCTCCGGGGAGCTGTTTTTT.

The chain carries TRBV7-9 and TRBJ2-7; no clear D. Germline V CDR1 and CDR2: SEHNR, FQNEAQ (reference sequence). V gave up 0 bases and J gave up 3 bases, with 6 bases separating them. The CDR3 totals 13 residues. The CDR3 loop is CASSLAGSYEQYF. The CDR3 DNA is TGTGCCAGCAGCTTAGCGGGCAGCTACGAGCAGTACTTC.

The chain carries TRBV29-1 and TRBJ1-2; D might be TRBD1 (6 bases). The CDR3 has 13 residues. Germline V gives CDR1 SQVTM, CDR2 ANQGSEA. V dropped 4 bases and J dropped 2 bases, with 11 bases sitting between them. CDR3 DNA: TGCAGCGTTGTCGGGGGGCCCAACTATGGCTACACCTTC. This gives the protein CSVVGGPNYGYTF.

The chain combines TRBV4-3 with TRBJ2-1; tentatively, D is TRBD1 (6 bases). This CDR3 is built from 15 residues. V shed 0 bases and J shed 5 bases, with 11 bases lying between them. CDR1 LGHNA and CDR2 YSLEER come from the germline V gene. In nucleotides, the CDR3 is TGCGCCAGCAGCCAAGATCAAGGGACAAACAATGAGCAGTTCTTC. This translates into CASSQDQGTNNEQFF.

The V call is TRBV11-2, the J call TRBJ1-1; no clear D. CDR3 length: 14 amino acids. Per the germline V gene, CDR1 is SGHAT and CDR2 is FQNNGV. The germline V and J ends were trimmed by 1 base and 0 bases, with 6 bases remaining between them. The CDR3 DNA sequence: TGTGCCAGCAGCTTAGCGGGAATGAACACTGAAGCTTTCTTT. Its protein product is CASSLAGMNTEAFF.

Here the CDR3 DNA reads TGTGCCAGCGGTACTAGCGGGAGTTCCTACGAGCAGTACTTC. Residues: CASGTSGSSYEQYF. The chain couples TRBV27 to TRBJ2-7, with TRBD2 identical over 11 bases. Per germline, CDR1 MNHEY and CDR2 SMNVEV (reference sequence). This CDR3 has 14 residues. With V trimmed by 8 bases and J by 1 base, 4 bases remained unmatched.

The chain recombines TRBV14 with TRBJ1-2; a weak D match, TRBD1 (5 bases). Germline CDR1 SGHDN, CDR2 FVKESK. Deletions cut 0 bases from V and 7 bases from J, with 21 bases between. This CDR3 is built from 17 residues. The CDR3 bases are TGTGCCAGCAGCCAAGAATGGGGGGAGGACCCCATCGGTGGCTACACCTTC. It specifies CASSQEWGEDPIGGYTF.

V usage is TRBV30 and J usage is TRBJ1-1, with 10 bases lining up with TRBD1. Germline CDR1 is GTSNPN and CDR2 is SVGIG (reference sequence). V dropped 5 bases and J dropped 3; count of bases not matched to a gene: 6. CDR3 length: 14 amino acids. The CDR3 sequence: CAWFRDRGHTEAFF. CDR3 DNA sequence: TGTGCCTGGTTCCGGGACAGGGGTCACACTGAAGCTTTCTTT.

V is TRBV9 and J is TRBJ2-7; TRBD2 might be the D (5 bases). Trimming cost V 0 bases and J 6 bases, with 16 bases left between them. Germline V gene lookup returns CDR1 SGDLS and CDR2 YYNGEE. The CDR3 length is 15 residues. The CDR3: CASSVDVAAAGEQYF. The CDR3 nucleotides are TGTGCCAGCAGCGTAGATGTGGCAGCCGCGGGCGAGCAGTACTTC.

This chain connects TRBV19 to TRBJ2-7; no firm D call. The CDR3 totals 14 residues. Germline values: CDR1 LNHDA, CDR2 SQIVND (reference sequence). Trimming stripped 1 base from V and 2 bases from J, with 9 bases between. The CDR3 sequence is CASSIGAGTYEQYF. CDR3 DNA sequence: TGTGCCAGTAGTATAGGGGCAGGTACCTACGAGCAGTACTTC.

CDR3 amino acids: CASSSDRDRYGYTF. The CDR3 nucleotides are TGCGCCAGCAGCTCCGACAGGGATCGGTATGGCTACACCTTC. This chain connects TRBV5-1 to TRBJ1-2; 7 positions match TRBD1. Per germline, CDR1 SGHRS and CDR2 YFSETQ. The CDR3 contains 14 residues. The ends lost 3 bases at V and 5 bases at J; junction bases unmatched: 7.

The chain employs TRBV27 and TRBJ1-5; D not resolved. The germline gives CDR1 MNHEY, CDR2 SMNVEV (reference sequence). V dropped 5 bases and J dropped 3 bases, with 17 bases sitting between them. The CDR3 contains 16 residues. The CDR3 sequence: CASSPSDGRINQPQHF. The CDR3 bases are TGTGCCAGCAGTCCTAGCGACGGCCGAATCAATCAGCCCCAGCATTTT.

J is TRBJ1-2 and V is TRBV11-2; D not resolved. V was pared by 1 base and J by 6 bases, with 18 bases between. From germline, CDR1 is SGHAT and CDR2 FQNNGV. This CDR3 has 16 amino acids. The CDR3 sequence is CASSLVPPPGVDGYTF. For the CDR3, the DNA is TGTGCCAGCAGCTTAGTACCTCCCCCCGGGGTGGATGGCTACACCTTC. Based on the CDR3 plus reference TRBV11-2 and TRBJ1-2, the full variable domain is EAGVAQSPRYKIIEKRQSVAFWCNPISGHATLYWYQQILGQGPKLLIQFQNNGVVDDSQLPKDRFSAERLKGVDSTLKIQPAKLEDSAVYLCASSLVPPPGVDGYTFGSGTRLTVV.

This sequence joins TRBV9 and TRBJ2-2; 13 bases are shared with TRBD2. CDR3 length: 17 amino acids. Germline CDR1 SGDLS, CDR2 YYNGEE. V gave up 3 bases and J gave up 6 bases; unmatched junction bases: 8. The CDR3 sequence: CASSARLAGGTAGELFF. The CDR3 nucleotides are TGTGCCAGCAGCGCTCGACTAGCGGGAGGAACGGCCGGGGAGCTGTTTTTT.